Listed below are T cell receptor beta chains from one sample, sequenced in a study of T cells after yellow fever vaccination. From the 5' RACE reads, TCRdb called clonotypes with MiXCR, one entry per CDR3 protein. The sample includes about 400,000 distinct CDR3 sequences, 6.2% of them seen just once. The starting material was PBMCs, obtained 5 days after the yellow fever booster vaccination. These receptors were obtained from a man younger than 45 who received the YFV17D yellow fever vaccine. CDR3s include the opening cysteine and the closing phenylalanine or tryptophan. D genes are given only for firm matches. Size is omitted from some rows. Given values are once, few, many or a class for expanded clones.

d_call	clone_size	v_call	j_call	cdr3_aa	cdr3_nt
NA	few	TRBV7-3	TRBJ1-1	CASSLGQIMNTEAFF	TGTGCCAGCAGCTTAGGGCAGATCATGAACACTGAAGCTTTCTTT
NA	few	TRBV6-5	TRBJ1-1	CASSYGENTEAFF	TGTGCCAGCAGTTACGGGGAGAACACTGAAGCTTTCTTT
NA	NA	TRBV20-1	TRBJ1-1	CSARLGTEAFF	TGCAGTGCTAGACTAGGCACTGAAGCTTTCTTT
NA	NA	TRBV20-1	TRBJ1-5	CSAQDLSNQPQHF	TGCAGTGCCCAGGACCTTAGCAATCAGCCCCAGCATTTT
TRBD2	few	TRBV11-1	TRBJ2-1	CASSFGRASDEQFF	TGTGCCAGCAGCTTCGGGAGGGCCAGCGATGAGCAGTTCTTC
NA	NA	TRBV7-2	TRBJ2-7	CASSWTAYEQYF	TGTGCCAGCAGCTGGACAGCTTACGAGCAGTACTTC
NA	many	TRBV6-1	TRBJ1-5	CASRENSNQPQHF	TGTGCCAGCAGAGAGAATAGCAATCAGCCCCAGCATTTT
NA	NA	TRBV7-9	TRBJ2-1	CASSSLGSTSSYNEQFF	TGTGCCAGCAGCTCATTGGGGAGCACCAGCTCCTACAATGAGCAGTTCTTC
TRBD1	NA	TRBV20-1	TRBJ1-5	CSARETGGQNQPQHF	TGCAGTGCTAGGGAGACAGGGGGCCAGAATCAGCCCCAGCATTTT
NA	many	TRBV7-2	TRBJ1-2	CASTPGGGLGYTF	TGTGCCAGCACCCCCGGAGGGGGGCTTGGCTACACCTTC
NA	many	TRBV28	TRBJ1-2	CASSLGWRGRGYTF	TGTGCCAGCAGTTTAGGGTGGAGGGGCCGAGGCTACACCTTC
TRBD2	many	TRBV7-2	TRBJ2-5	CASRSPGLAGVTETQYF	TGTGCCAGCAGATCCCCCGGACTAGCGGGAGTGACGGAGACCCAGTACTTC
NA	NA	TRBV6-1	TRBJ2-3	CASRPGQIRTDTQYF	TGTGCCAGCAGGCCAGGACAGATTCGCACAGATACGCAGTATTTT
NA	NA	TRBV5-5	TRBJ2-5	CASSPGVKAPETQYF	TGTGCCAGCAGCCCGGGGGTTAAGGCCCCAGAGACCCAGTACTTC
TRBD2	many	TRBV7-2	TRBJ2-5	CASSLVLAGGAGGTQYF	TGTGCCAGCAGCTTAGTGCTAGCGGGAGGTGCTGGGGGGACCCAGTACTTC
NA	NA	TRBV30	TRBJ1-4	CAWIDDEKLFF	TGTGCCTGGATAGACGATGAAAAACTGTTTTTT
TRBD1	many	TRBV12-3/TRBV12-4	TRBJ2-7	CASSLGQGEYEQYF	TGTGCCAGCAGTTTAGGTCAGGGGGAGTACGAGCAGTACTTC
NA	few	TRBV20-1	TRBJ1-1	CSARESTWDTEAFF	TGCAGTGCTAGAGAGTCTACCTGGGACACTGAAGCTTTCTTT
TRBD1	NA	TRBV20-1	TRBJ2-7	CSATLTGSYEQYF	TGCAGTGCTACACTGACAGGGTCCTACGAGCAGTACTTC
NA	few	TRBV7-2	TRBJ2-4	CASSLKERANIQYF	TGTGCCAGCAGCTTAAAGGAAAGGGCGAACATTCAGTACTTC
NA	many	TRBV7-2	TRBJ1-1	CASSSQYGSTEAFF	TGTGCCAGCAGCTCACAGTACGGATCCACTGAAGCTTTCTTT